Listed below are T cell receptor beta chains from one sample, sequenced in a study of shared clonotypes between healthy human individuals. Libraries were prepared by immunoSEQ multiplex PCR; TCRdb keeps only in-frame clonotypes and omits some of them. The sample has millions of clones; 85% to 95% are singletons. What was sequenced was naive CD4+ T cells sorted from blood. All receptors come from a man aged 18-30 years in good health. The CDR3 runs from the conserved cysteine through the conserved F or W. The D gene is left open where the match is weak. Part of the rows lack a size; the others show once, few, many or a class for expanded clones.

cdr3_aa cdr3_nt clone_size d_call j_call v_call
CASSLGGAGANVLTF TGTGCCAGCAGTTTAGGTGGGGCTGGGGCCAACGTCCTGACTTTC NA NA TRBJ2-6 TRBV28
CASSEIMGNSPLHF TGTGCCAGCAGTGAAATAATGGGGAACTCACCCCTCCACTTT NA NA TRBJ1-6 TRBV2
CASSLYRAEAFF TGTGCCAGCAGCTTGTACAGAGCCGAAGCTTTCTTT NA NA TRBJ1-1 TRBV5-4
CAITIFPSTGGETQYF TGTGCCATCACTATATTTCCCTCGACAGGGGGAGAGACCCAGTACTTC NA TRBD1 TRBJ2-5 TRBV7-9
CSVPAGGTVQETQYF TGCAGCGTCCCTGCTGGGGGGACGGTCCAAGAGACCCAGTACTTC once NA TRBJ2-5 TRBV29-1
CASSSGTGALYEQYF TGTGCCAGCAGCTCTGGGACAGGGGCGCTATACGAGCAGTACTTC NA TRBD1 TRBJ2-7 TRBV5-6
CASSQDRWRNEQFF TGCGCCAGCAGCCAAGATCGATGGCGGAATGAGCAGTTCTTC NA NA TRBJ2-1 TRBV4-3
CASRSGIVQPQHF TGTGCAAGTCGCTCCGGGATCGTCCAGCCCCAGCATTTT NA NA TRBJ1-5 TRBV12-2
CASSRGQGHTGELFF TGTGCCAGCTCACGAGGACAGGGCCACACCGGGGAGCTGTTTTTT once TRBD1 TRBJ2-2 TRBV18
CAISEGWQETQYF TGTGCCATCAGTGAGGGCTGGCAAGAGACCCAGTACTTC NA NA TRBJ2-5 TRBV10-3
CATSTGGKIYGYTF TGTGCCACCAGCACGGGGGGGAAAATCTATGGCTACACCTTC NA NA TRBJ1-2 TRBV15
CASRPRLAGGGEQYF TGTGCCAGCAGGCCTCGACTAGCGGGAGGCGGCGAGCAGTACTTC NA TRBD2 TRBJ2-7 TRBV6-5
CASSEYRQTNTEAFF TGTGCCAGCAGTGAATATAGACAGACGAACACTGAAGCTTTCTTT NA NA TRBJ1-1 TRBV25-1
CAISESSGTPSNEQFF TGTGCCATCAGTGAGTCCTCCGGGACTCCCTCCAATGAGCAGTTCTTC NA NA TRBJ2-1 TRBV10-3
CASSLEGLANYEQYF TGCGCCAGCAGCTTGGAGGGACTCGCTAATTACGAGCAGTACTTC NA NA TRBJ2-7 TRBV5-1
CASSYSGLNSPLHF TGTGCCAGCAGTTACTCGGGACTTAATTCACCCCTCCACTTT NA NA TRBJ1-6 TRBV6-5
CASSVVEGARTDTQYF TGTGCCAGCAGCGTAGTTGAGGGGGCTAGGACAGATACGCAGTATTTT NA TRBD1 TRBJ2-3 TRBV9
CASSPGQGEETQYF TGCGCCAGCAGCCCGGGACAGGGAGAAGAGACCCAGTACTTC NA TRBD1 TRBJ2-5 TRBV5-1
CASSRRVSYEQYF TGTGCCAGCAGTAGGAGGGTTTCCTACGAGCAGTACTTC NA NA TRBJ2-7 TRBV6-5
CASSSGRGPEQFF TGTGCCAGCAGCTCGGGTCGGGGACCAGAGCAGTTCTTC NA NA TRBJ2-1 TRBV7-2
CASSPPSRAGEKLFF TGTGCCAGCTCACCACCGAGCAGGGCGGGTGAAAAACTGTTTTTT NA NA TRBJ1-4 TRBV18
CASSLEAGGGYEQYF TGTGCCAGCAGCTTGGAGGCAGGAGGGGGGTACGAGCAGTACTTC NA NA TRBJ2-7 TRBV5-4
CASSQDYEIVNEQFF TGCGCCAGCAGCCAAGATTATGAAATAGTAAATGAGCAGTTCTTC NA NA TRBJ2-1 TRBV4-1
CASRHTGDNSPLHF TGTGCCAGCAGACACACAGGGGATAATTCACCCCTCCACTTT NA TRBD1 TRBJ1-6 TRBV6-5
CASSLGHRGPETQYF TGTGCCAGCAGCTTAGGTCACAGGGGGCCCGAGACCCAGTACTTC NA TRBD1 TRBJ2-5 TRBV11-2
CASSPGTANTEAFF TGCGCCAGCAGCCCCGGGACAGCGAACACTGAAGCTTTCTTT NA TRBD1 TRBJ1-1 TRBV5-1
CASSYNRLAGAFEQFF TGTGCCAGCAGTTATAATCGTCTAGCGGGAGCTTTTGAGCAGTTCTTC NA TRBD2 TRBJ2-1 TRBV6-5
CAWSKGLAGGGDTQYF TGTGCCTGGAGTAAAGGTCTAGCGGGAGGGGGAGATACGCAGTATTTT NA TRBD2 TRBJ2-3 TRBV30
CASSLAGANTGELFF TGTGCCAGCTCTCTAGCGGGCGCGAACACCGGGGAGCTGTTTTTT NA TRBD2 TRBJ2-2 TRBV18
CASSPAWGEQYF TGTGCCAGCAGCCCAGCCTGGGGCGAGCAGTACTTC NA NA TRBJ2-7 TRBV7-9
CASSLAQGADTQYF TGCGCCAGCAGCTTGGCCCAAGGAGCAGATACGCAGTATTTT NA NA TRBJ2-3 TRBV5-1
CASSGGAETNEQFF TGTGCCAGCAGCGGGGGGGCAGAGACAAATGAGCAGTTCTTC NA NA TRBJ2-1 TRBV11-3
CASSLTVNYGYTF TGTGCCAGCAGCCTGACAGTAAACTATGGCTACACCTTC once NA TRBJ1-2 TRBV14
CASGPGTGITNEKLFF TGCGCCAGCGGTCCCGGGACAGGTATCACTAATGAAAAACTGTTTTTT NA TRBD1 TRBJ1-4 TRBV5-1
CASREATGGEKLFF TGTGCCAGCAGAGAAGCTACAGGGGGTGAAAAACTGTTTTTT NA TRBD1 TRBJ1-4 TRBV6-5
CASGSYPETTGEGYEQYF TGTGCTAGTGGTTCCTACCCTGAAACGACAGGAGAAGGGTACGAGCAGTACTTC NA NA TRBJ2-7 TRBV12-5
CASTDTRSTDTQYF TGTGCCAGTACGGACACCAGGAGTACAGATACGCAGTATTTT NA NA TRBJ2-3 TRBV6-5
CASSSGWDPLGYTF TGTGCCAGCAGCTCGGGATGGGACCCACTAGGCTACACCTTC NA NA TRBJ1-2 TRBV5-4
CASRPDGMNTEAFF TGTGCCAGCAGACCGGACGGGATGAACACTGAAGCTTTCTTT NA NA TRBJ1-1 TRBV7-9
CASSPGTGGFGGSGNTIYF TGTGCCAGCTCACCAGGGACAGGGGGCTTCGGAGGCTCTGGAAACACCATATATTTT NA TRBD1 TRBJ1-3 TRBV18
CASSYATASRAFF TGTGCCAGCAGTTACGCGACCGCCTCCCGAGCTTTCTTT NA NA TRBJ1-1 TRBV6-5
CASSLTGTVGQPQHF TGTGCCAGCAGCCTAACCGGGACAGTAGGACAGCCCCAGCATTTT NA TRBD1 TRBJ1-5 TRBV7-9
CASRGLAVSNTGELFF TGTGCCAGTAGGGGACTAGCGGTCTCGAACACCGGGGAGCTGTTTTTT NA TRBD2 TRBJ2-2 TRBV19
CASSLGQSYGYTF TGTGCCAGCAGCTTGGGACAGAGCTATGGCTACACCTTC NA NA TRBJ1-2 TRBV5-5